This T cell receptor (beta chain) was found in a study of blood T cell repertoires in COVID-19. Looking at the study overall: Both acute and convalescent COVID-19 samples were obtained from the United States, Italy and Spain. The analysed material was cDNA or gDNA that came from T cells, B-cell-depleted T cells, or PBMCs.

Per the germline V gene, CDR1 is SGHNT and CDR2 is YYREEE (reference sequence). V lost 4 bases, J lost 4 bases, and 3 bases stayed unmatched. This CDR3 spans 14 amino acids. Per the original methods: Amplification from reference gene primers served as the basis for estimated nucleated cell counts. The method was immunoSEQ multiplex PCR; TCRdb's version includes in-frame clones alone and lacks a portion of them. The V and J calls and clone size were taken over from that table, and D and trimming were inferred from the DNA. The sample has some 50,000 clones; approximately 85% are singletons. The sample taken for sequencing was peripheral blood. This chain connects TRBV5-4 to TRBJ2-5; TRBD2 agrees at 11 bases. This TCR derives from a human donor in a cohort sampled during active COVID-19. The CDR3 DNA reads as TGTGCCAGCAGCGTAGCGGGAGGGCCAGAGACCCAGTACTTC. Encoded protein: CASSVAGGPETQYF.